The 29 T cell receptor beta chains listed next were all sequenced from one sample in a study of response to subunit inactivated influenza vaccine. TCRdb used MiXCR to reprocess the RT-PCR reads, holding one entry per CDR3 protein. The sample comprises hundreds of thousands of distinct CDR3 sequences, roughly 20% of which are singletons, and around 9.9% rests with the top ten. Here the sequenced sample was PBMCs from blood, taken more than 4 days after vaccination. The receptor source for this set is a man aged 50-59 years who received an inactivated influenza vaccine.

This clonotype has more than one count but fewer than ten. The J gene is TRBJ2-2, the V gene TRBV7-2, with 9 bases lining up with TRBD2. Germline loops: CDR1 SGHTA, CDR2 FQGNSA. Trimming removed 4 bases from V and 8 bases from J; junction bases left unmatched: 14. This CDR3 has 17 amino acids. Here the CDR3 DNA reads TGTGCCAGCAGCTCCACCGGGACTAGCCACTTGGTGGGGGAGCTGTTTTTT. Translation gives CASSSTGTSHLVGELFF.

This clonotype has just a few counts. The DNA for the CDR3 is TGCGCCAGCAGCCAAGATCTTGGGCAGGGGGCGCGCAATGAGCAGTTCTTC. Its translation is CASSQDLGQGARNEQFF. The rearrangement joins TRBV4-1 to TRBJ2-1; 8 nucleotides agree with TRBD1. After removal of 0 bases from V and 6 bases from J, the junction contained 10 bases not matched to a gene. The CDR3 contains 17 residues. The V gene's germline CDR1 is MGHRA and CDR2 YSYEKL.

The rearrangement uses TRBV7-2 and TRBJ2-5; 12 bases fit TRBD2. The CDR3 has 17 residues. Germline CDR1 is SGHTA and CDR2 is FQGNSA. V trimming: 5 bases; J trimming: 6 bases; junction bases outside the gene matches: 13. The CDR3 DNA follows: TGTGCCAGCAGCCTTGGACTAGCGGGGTTCGTGGGAAAGACCCAGTACTTC. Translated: CASSLGLAGFVGKTQYF.

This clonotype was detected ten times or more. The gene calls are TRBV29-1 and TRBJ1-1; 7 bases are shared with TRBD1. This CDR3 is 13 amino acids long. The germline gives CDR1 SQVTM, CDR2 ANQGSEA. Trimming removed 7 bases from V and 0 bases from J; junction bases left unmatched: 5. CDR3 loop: CSATGQMNTEAFF. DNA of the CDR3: TGCAGCGCTACGGGACAGATGAACACTGAAGCTTTCTTT.

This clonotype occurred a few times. This CDR3 reads CASSVAAGLAGADTQYF. Here the CDR3 DNA reads TGTGCCAGCAGCGTAGCAGCGGGGCTAGCGGGAGCCGATACGCAGTATTTT. The chain recombines TRBV9 with TRBJ2-3; TRBD2 matches at 10 bases. V was pared by 0 bases and J by 6 bases, with 10 bases of the junction left unmatched. In germline, CDR1 is SGDLS, CDR2 YYNGEE. This CDR3 has 17 residues.

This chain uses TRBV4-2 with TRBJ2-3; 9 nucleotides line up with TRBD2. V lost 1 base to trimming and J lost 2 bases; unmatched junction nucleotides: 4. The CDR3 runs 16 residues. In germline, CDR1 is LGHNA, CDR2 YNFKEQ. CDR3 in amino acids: CASSQGLAGFTDTQYF. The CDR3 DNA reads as TGTGCCAGCAGCCAAGGTCTAGCGGGGTTCACAGATACGCAGTATTTT.

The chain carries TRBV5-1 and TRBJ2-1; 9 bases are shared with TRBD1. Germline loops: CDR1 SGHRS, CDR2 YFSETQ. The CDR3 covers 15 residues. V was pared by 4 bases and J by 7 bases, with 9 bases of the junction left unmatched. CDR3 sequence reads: CASSAGGTGTNEQFF. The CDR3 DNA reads TGCGCCAGCAGCGCAGGGGGGACAGGGACTAATGAGCAGTTCTTC.

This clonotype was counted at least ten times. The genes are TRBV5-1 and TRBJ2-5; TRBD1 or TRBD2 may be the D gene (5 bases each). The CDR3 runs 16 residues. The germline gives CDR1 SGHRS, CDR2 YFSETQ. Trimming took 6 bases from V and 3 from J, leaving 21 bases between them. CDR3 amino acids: CASTHRPGTQEETQYF. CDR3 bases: TGCGCCAGCACCCACAGGCCCGGGACGCAAGAAGAGACCCAGTACTTC.

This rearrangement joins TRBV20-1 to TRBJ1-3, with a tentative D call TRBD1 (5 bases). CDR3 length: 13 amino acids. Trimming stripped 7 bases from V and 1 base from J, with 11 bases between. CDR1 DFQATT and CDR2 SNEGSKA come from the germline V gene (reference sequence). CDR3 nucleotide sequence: TGCAGTGGGCAGAAGGGGTCTGGAAACACCATATATTTT. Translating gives CSGQKGSGNTIYF.

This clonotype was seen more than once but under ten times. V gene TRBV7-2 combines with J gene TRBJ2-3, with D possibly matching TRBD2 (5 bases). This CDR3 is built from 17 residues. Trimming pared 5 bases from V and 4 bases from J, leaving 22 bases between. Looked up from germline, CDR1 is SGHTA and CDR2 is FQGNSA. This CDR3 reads CASSESGRRPTSDTQYF. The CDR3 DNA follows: TGTGCCAGCAGCGAAAGCGGTCGGCGGCCCACTTCAGATACGCAGTATTTT. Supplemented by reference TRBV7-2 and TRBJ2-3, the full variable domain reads GAGVSQSPSNKVTEKGKDVELRCDPISGHTALYWYRQSLGQGLEFLIYFQGNSAPDKSGLPSDRFSAERTGGSVSTLTIQRTQQEDSAVYLCASSESGRRPTSDTQYFGPGTRLTVL.

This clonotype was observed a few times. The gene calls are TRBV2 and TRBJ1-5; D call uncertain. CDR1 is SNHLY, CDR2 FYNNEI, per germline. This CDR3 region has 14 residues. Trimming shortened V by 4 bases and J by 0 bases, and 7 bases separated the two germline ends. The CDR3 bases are TGTGCCAGCAGTGGGGCCCATAGCAATCAGCCCCAGCATTTT. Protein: CASSGAHSNQPQHF.

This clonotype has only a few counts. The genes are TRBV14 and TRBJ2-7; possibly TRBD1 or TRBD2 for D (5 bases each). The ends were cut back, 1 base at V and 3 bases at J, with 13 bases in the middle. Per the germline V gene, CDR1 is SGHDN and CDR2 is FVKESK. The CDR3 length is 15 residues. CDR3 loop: CASSQGPGTYYEQYF. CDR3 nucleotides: TGTGCCAGCAGCCAAGGTCCAGGGACCTACTACGAGCAGTACTTC.

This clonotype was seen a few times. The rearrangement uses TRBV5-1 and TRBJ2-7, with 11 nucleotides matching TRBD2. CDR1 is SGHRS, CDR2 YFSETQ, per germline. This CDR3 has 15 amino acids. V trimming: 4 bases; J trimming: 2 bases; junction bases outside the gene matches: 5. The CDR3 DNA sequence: TGCGCCAGCAGCCGCACACTAGCGGGAGCCTACGAGCAGTACTTC. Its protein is CASSRTLAGAYEQYF.

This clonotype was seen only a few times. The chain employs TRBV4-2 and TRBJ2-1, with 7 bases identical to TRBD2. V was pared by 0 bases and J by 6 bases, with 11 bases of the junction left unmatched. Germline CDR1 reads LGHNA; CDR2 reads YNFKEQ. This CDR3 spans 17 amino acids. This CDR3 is CASSQDLLGLGLNEQFF. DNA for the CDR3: TGTGCCAGCAGCCAAGATTTACTCGGACTAGGTCTCAATGAGCAGTTCTTC.

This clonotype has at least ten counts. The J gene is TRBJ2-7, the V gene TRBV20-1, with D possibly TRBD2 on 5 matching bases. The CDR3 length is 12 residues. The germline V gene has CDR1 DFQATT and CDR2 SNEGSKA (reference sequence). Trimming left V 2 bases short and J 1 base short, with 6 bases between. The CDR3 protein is CSARRDSYEQYF. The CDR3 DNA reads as TGCAGTGCTAGACGGGATTCCTACGAGCAGTACTTC.

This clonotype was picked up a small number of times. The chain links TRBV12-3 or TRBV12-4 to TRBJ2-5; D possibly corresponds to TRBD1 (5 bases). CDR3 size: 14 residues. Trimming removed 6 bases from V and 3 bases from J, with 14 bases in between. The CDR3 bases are TGTGCCAGCAGACCCAGGGCCGCCGAAGAGACCCAGTACTTC. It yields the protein CASRPRAAEETQYF.

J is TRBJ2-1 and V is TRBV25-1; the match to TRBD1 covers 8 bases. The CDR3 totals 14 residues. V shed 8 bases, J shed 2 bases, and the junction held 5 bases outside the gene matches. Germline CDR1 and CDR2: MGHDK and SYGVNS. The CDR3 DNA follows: TGTGCCAGCGGGGACAGGACCCCCTACAATGAGCAGTTCTTC. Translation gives CASGDRTPYNEQFF.

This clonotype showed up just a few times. The DNA for the CDR3 is TGTGCCAGCAGAACCTATAGCGGGAGCTCCTACAATGAGCAGTTCTTC. Residues: CASRTYSGSSYNEQFF. The chain couples TRBV6-2 or TRBV6-3 to TRBJ2-1, with 9 bases lining up with TRBD2. The CDR3 spans 16 residues. In germline, CDR1 is MNHEY, CDR2 SVGEGT. V was pared by 6 bases and J by 0 bases, with 6 bases of the junction left unmatched.

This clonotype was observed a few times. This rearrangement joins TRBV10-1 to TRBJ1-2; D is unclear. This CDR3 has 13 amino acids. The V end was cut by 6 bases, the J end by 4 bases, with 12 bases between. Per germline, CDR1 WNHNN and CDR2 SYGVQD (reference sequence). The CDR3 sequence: CASSHTGSYGYTF. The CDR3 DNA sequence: TGCGCCAGCAGCCACACCGGCAGCTATGGCTACACCTTC.

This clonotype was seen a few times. The CDR3 region has the DNA TGTGCCAGCAGTTACTCGACCGGGAGTAATGAAAAACTGTTTTTT. This translates into CASSYSTGSNEKLFF. The chain joins TRBV6-5 to TRBJ1-4; D call uncertain. Trimming removed 0 bases from V and 4 bases from J, with 9 bases in between. The germline gives CDR1 MNHEY, CDR2 SVGAGI. This CDR3 has 15 residues.

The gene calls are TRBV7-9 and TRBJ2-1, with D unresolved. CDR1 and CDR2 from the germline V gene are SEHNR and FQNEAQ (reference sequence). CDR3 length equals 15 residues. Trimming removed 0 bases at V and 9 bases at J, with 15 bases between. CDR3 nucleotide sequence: TGTGCCAGCAGCTTAGCTACTATCTTAAGCATTGAGCAGTTCTTC. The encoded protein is CASSLATILSIEQFF.

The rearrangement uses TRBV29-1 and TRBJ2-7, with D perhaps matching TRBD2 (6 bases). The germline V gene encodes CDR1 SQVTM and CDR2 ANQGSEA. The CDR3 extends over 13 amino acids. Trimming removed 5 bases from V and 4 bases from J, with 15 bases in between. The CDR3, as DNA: TGCAGCGTTTCCCTTGGCGGGGCGTACGAGCAGTACTTC. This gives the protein CSVSLGGAYEQYF.

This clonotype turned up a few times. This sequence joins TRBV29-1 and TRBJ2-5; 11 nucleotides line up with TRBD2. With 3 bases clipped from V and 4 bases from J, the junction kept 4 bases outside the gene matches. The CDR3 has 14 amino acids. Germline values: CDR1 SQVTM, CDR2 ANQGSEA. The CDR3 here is CSVETLAGGETQYF. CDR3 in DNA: TGCAGCGTTGAGACGCTAGCGGGGGGAGAGACCCAGTACTTC.

The CDR3 loop is CASSLEGLTSGYYNEQFF. The CDR3 region has the DNA TGTGCCAGCAGCTTAGAGGGCCTGACTAGCGGGTACTACAATGAGCAGTTCTTC. V usage is TRBV11-1 and J usage is TRBJ2-1; 10 bases map to TRBD2. J gave up 3 bases and V 1 base, and 9 bases lay outside the gene matches. This CDR3 spans 18 amino acids. Looked up from germline, CDR1 is SGHAT and CDR2 is FQDESV (reference sequence).

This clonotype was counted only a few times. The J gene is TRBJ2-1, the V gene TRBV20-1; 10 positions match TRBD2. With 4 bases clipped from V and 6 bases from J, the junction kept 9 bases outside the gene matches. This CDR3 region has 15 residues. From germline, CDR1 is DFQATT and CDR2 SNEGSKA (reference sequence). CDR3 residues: CSAKNAGTSVNEQFF. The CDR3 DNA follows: TGCAGTGCTAAAAATGCGGGGACTAGCGTCAATGAGCAGTTCTTC.

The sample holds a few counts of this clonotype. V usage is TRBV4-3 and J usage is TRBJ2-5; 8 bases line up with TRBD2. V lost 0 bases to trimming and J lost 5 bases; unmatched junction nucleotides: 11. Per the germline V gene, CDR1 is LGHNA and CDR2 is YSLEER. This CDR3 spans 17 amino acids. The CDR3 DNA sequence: TGCGCCAGCAGCCAAGATCTTTTTCGGGGGGGTAGGGAGACCCAGTACTTC. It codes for CASSQDLFRGGRETQYF.

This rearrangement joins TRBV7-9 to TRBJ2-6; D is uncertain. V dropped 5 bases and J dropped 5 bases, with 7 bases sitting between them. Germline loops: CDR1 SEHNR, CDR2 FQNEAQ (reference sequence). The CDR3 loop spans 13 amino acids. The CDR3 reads CASSPPWANVLTF. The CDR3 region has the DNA TGTGCCAGCAGCCCCCCCTGGGCCAACGTCCTGACTTTC.

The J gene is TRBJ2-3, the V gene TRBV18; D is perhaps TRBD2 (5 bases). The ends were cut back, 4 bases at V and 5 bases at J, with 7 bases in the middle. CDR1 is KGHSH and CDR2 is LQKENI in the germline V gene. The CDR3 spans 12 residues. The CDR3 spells CASSRELDTQYF. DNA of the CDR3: TGTGCCAGCTCACGGGAGTTAGATACGCAGTATTTT.

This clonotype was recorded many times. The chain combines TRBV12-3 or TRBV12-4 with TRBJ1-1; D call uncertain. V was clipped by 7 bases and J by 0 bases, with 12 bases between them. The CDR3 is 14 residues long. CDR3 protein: CASKAATMNTEAFF. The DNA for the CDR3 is TGTGCCAGCAAGGCAGCTACCATGAACACTGAAGCTTTCTTT.